This T cell receptor beta chain originates from a study of cytomegalovirus exposure and HLA in healthy donors. Study results and limitations: Most subjects' HLA-A and HLA-B alleles were reportedly predicted from TCR beta sequences. With later analysis, a missense DCLRE1C variant became linked to TCR beta V- and J-gene trimming.

V was clipped by 2 bases and J by 3 bases; unmatched bases: 2. This CDR3 is 16 amino acids long. The V gene's germline CDR1 is SSHAT and CDR2 FNYEAQ (reference sequence). Primers: 60 Vbeta forward and 13 Jbeta reverse. Profiling relied on immunoSEQ multiplex PCR, and the TCRdb table lists in-frame clones only, not all of them. With under 95,000 clones in the sample, the ten largest clones hold about 3.8%. As to this clone: The target antigen is unknown.

This chain uses TRBV7-7 with TRBJ2-1, with TRBD2 matching 12 bases. The sample comprised PBMCs. The TCR was taken from a man in his late teens or twenties in good health and CMV-seropositive. The CDR3 nucleotides read TGTGCCAGCAGCTTAACTAGCGGGGGGATCTACAATGAGCAGTTCTTC. Its protein product is CASSLTSGGIYNEQFF. Filled out from reference TRBV7-7 and TRBJ2-1, the complete variable domain reads GAGVSQSPRYKVTKRGQDVTLRCDPISSHATLYWYQQALGQGPEFLTYFNYEAQPDKSGLPSDRFSAERPEGSISTLTIQRTEQRDSAMYRCASSLTSGGIYNEQFFGPGTRLTVL.